The present entry profiles one T cell receptor (beta chain) with its context. This sample stems from a study of T cell changes during pregnancy in multiple sclerosis. Repertoires were generated with immunoSEQ multiplex PCR, while TCRdb's copy carries only in-frame clones and drops some. The sample lists tens of thousands of clones; 75% to 90% were seen once. Germline assignment: CDR1 SGHRS and CDR2 YFSETQ. The V gene lost 4 bases and the J gene lost 1 base, with 17 bases spanning the gap. The CDR3 runs to 16 residues. The clonotype comes from a female donor in good health, enrolled as a control in a pregnancy study. The material was peripheral blood, obtained in the first trimester of pregnancy. The chain joins TRBV5-1 to TRBJ1-1; D might be TRBD1 (5 bases). The CDR3 sequence is CASSPRPGLTNTEAFF. The CDR3 DNA reads as TGCGCCAGCAGCCCCCGGCCAGGGTTAACGAACACTGAAGCTTTCTTT.